This TCR beta chain was obtained from a study of CD8 T cells in Susac syndrome. In germline, CDR1 is MDHEN, CDR2 SYDVKM. The CDR3 totals 16 residues. The V segment lost 2 bases and the J segment 7 bases; nucleotides outside the gene matches: 11. cDNA came from roughly 0.47 to 1 ug RNA primed by random hexamers. The TCR beta CDR3 was amplified by immunoSEQ multiplex PCR across 54 Vbeta, 13 Jbeta. TCRdb analysed the immunoSEQ multiplex PCR reads with MiXCR anew, one entry per CDR3 protein. Here the sample spans about 430,000 distinct CDR3 sequences, 85% being singletons. Of note for this clonotype: Its antigen is unknown.

General study findings and limits: In its TCR sequencing and HLA analysis, the study acknowledged that the number of individuals was relatively small.

TCR beta sequencing covered blood CD8+ and CD4+ T cells. The TCR originated in a human donor with multiple sclerosis. The genes are TRBV28 and TRBJ1-5, with 7 positions matching TRBD1. The sample consisted of CD8+ T cells from PBMCs. The CDR3 loop is CASSLNRDSFRQPQHF. The CDR3 coding sequence is TGTGCCAGCAGTTTAAACCGGGACAGCTTTCGGCAGCCCCAGCATTTT.